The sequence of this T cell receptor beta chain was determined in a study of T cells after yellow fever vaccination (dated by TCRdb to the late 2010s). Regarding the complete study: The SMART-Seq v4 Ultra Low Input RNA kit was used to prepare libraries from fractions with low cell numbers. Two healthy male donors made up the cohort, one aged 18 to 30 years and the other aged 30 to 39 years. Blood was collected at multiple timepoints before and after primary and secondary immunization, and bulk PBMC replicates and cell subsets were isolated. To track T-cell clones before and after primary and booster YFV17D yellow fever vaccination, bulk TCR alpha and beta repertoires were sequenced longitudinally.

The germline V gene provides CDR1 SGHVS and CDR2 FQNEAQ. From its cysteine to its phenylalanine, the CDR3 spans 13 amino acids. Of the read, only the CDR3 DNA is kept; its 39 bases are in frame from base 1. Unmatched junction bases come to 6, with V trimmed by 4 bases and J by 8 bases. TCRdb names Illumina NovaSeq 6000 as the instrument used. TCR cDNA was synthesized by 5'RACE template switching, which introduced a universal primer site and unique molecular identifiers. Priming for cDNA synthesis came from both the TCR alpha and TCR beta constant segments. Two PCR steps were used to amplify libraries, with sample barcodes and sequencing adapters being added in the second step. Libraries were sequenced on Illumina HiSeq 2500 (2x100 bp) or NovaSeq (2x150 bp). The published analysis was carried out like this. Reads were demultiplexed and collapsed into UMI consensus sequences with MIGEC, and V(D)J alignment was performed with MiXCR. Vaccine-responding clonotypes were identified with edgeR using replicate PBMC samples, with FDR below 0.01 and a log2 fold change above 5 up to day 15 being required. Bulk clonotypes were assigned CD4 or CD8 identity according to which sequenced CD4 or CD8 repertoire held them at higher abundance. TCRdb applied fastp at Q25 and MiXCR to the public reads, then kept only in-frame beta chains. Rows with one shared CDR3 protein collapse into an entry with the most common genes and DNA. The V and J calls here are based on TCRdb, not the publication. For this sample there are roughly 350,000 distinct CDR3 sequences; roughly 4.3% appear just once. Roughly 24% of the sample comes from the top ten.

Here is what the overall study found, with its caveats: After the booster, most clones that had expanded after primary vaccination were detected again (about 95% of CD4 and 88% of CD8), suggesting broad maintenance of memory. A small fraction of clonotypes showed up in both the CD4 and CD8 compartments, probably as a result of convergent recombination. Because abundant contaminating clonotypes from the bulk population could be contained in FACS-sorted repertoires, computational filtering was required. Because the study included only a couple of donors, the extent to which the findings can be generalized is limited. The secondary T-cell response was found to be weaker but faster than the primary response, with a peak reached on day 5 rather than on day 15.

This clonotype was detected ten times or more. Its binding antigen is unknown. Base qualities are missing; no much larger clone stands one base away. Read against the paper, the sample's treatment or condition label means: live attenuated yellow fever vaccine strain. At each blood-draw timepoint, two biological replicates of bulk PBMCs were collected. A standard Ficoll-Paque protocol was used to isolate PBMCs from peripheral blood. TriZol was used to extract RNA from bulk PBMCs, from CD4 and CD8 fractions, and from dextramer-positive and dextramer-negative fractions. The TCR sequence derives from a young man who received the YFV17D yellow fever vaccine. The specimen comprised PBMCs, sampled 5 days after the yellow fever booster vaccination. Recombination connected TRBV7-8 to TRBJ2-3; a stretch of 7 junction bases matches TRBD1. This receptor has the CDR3 CASSSDRDGTQYF. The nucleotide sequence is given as TGTGCCAGCAGCTCAGACAGGGATGGTACGCAGTATTTT.